This T cell receptor beta chain is from a study of regulatory T cells in long-lasting Graves disease. The table lists this clonotype with a few counts. CDR3 regions were amplified by Arm-PCR using iRepertoire HTBI primers to build TCR beta libraries. TCRdb analysed the multiplex PCR reads with MiXCR anew, one entry per CDR3 protein. This table holds around 450,000 distinct CDR3 sequences, about 22% found once. Time point in this sample: persistent/refractory GD, antithyroid drugs over 5 years with positive TRAb. TCR sequences were obtained from RNA taken from PBMCs. Trimming stripped 2 bases from V and 2 bases from J, with 16 bases between. The CDR3 is made up of 17 amino acids. Per the germline V gene, CDR1 is MNHNS and CDR2 is SASEGT.

The sample was peripheral blood mononuclear cells (PBMCs), taken when the disease was refractory, from a patient treated with antithyroid drugs. The chain joins TRBV6-1 to TRBJ1-3; tentatively, D is TRBD1 (5 bases). The sequence was obtained from a female donor with Graves disease. CDR3 loop: CASSESVAGGAGNTIYF. As DNA, the CDR3 is TGTGCCAGCAGTGAAAGCGTTGCCGGAGGGGCTGGAAACACCATATATTTT.